This paragraph reports one T cell receptor beta chain. As processed by the authors: Reference gene primer amplification yielded estimated nucleated cell counts. Clones were sequenced by immunoSEQ multiplex PCR, and TCRdb holds only the in-frame ones, with some missing. The V and J calls and the clone size are those of that table, but D and trimming were determined from the DNA. The data show over 90,000 clones, roughly 86% seen once. The sample is drawn from a study of blood T cell repertoires in COVID-19. About the study: The samples span acute and convalescent COVID-19 from the United States, Italy and Spain. Nucleic acid was either cDNA or gDNA, and it came from T cells, B-cell-depleted T cells, or PBMCs.

V dropped 0 bases and J dropped 1 base, with 12 bases sitting between them. The V gene's germline CDR1 is SGHNT and CDR2 YYREEE (reference sequence). The CDR3 covers 16 residues. This receptor was obtained from a man in his fifties or sixties with active or convalescent COVID-19. V usage is TRBV5-4 and J usage is TRBJ2-3; weak D call: TRBD2 (5 bases). Sequencing was done on a sample of peripheral blood. The DNA for the CDR3 is TGTGCCAGCAGCTTGGTGGGCGGGTCCCGCACAGATACGCAGTATTTT. It codes for CASSLVGGSRTDTQYF.